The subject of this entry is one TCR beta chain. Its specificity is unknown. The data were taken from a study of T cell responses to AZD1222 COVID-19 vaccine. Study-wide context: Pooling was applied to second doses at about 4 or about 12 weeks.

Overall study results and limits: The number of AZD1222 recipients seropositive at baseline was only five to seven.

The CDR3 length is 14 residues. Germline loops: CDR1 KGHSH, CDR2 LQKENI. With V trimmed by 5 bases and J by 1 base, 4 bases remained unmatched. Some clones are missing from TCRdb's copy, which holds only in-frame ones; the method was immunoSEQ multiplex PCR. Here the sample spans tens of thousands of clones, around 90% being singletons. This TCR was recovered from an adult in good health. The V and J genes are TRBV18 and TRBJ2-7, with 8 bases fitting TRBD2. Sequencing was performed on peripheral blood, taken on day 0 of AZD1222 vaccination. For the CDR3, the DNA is TGTGCCAGCTCAACGGGACTAGTTTCCTACGAGCAGTACTTC. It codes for CASSTGLVSYEQYF.